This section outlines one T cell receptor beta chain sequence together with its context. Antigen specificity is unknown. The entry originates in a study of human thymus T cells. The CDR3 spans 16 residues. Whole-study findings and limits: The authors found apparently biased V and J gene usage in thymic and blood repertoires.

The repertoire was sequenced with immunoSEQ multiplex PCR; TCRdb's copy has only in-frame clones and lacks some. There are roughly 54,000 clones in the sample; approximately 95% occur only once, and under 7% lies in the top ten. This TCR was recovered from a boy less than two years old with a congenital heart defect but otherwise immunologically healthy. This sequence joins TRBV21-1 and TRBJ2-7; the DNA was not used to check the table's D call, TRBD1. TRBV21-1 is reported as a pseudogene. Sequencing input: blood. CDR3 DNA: TGTGCCAGCAGCAAAGGTAGGGGCGGTAACTCCTACGAGCAGTACTTC. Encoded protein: CASSKGRGGNSYEQYF.